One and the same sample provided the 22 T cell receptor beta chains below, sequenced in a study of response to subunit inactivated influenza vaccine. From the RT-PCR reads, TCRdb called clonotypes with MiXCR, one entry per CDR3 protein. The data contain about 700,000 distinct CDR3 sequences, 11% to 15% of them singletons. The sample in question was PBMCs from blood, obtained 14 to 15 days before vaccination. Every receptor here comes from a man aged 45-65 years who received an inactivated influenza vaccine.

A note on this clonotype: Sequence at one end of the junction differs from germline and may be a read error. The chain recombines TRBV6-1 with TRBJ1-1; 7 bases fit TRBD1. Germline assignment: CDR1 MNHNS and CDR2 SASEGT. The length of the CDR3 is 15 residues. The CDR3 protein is CASSTGEGARAESFF. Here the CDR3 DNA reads TGTGCCAGCAGTACGGGGGAGGGGGCTAGGGCTGAATCTTTCTTT.

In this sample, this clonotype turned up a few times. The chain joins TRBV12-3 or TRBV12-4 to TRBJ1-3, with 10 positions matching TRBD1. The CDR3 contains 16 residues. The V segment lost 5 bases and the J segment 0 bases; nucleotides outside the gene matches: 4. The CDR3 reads CASSGTGAISGNTIYF. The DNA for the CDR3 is TGTGCCAGCAGTGGGACAGGGGCGATCTCTGGAAACACCATATATTTT.

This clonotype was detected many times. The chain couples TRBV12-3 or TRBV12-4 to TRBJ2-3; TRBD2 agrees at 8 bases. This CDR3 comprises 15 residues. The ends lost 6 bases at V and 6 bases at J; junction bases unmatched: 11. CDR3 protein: CASSLEAGVGDTQYF. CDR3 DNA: TGTGCCAGCAGCCTCGAAGCGGGGGTAGGGGATACGCAGTATTTT.

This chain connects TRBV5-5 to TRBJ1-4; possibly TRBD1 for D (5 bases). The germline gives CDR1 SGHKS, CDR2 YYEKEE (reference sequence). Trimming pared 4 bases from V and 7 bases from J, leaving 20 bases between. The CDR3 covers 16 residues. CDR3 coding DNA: TGTGCCAGCAGCCACCGGACACGGGGTATTAGTGAAAAACTGTTTTTT. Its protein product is CASSHRTRGISEKLFF. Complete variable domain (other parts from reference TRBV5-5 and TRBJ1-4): DAGVTQSPTHLIKTRGQQVTLRCSPISGHKSVSWYQQVLGQGPQFIFQYYEKEERGRGNFPDRFSARQFPNYSSELNVNALLLGDSALYLCASSHRTRGISEKLFFGSGTQLSVL.

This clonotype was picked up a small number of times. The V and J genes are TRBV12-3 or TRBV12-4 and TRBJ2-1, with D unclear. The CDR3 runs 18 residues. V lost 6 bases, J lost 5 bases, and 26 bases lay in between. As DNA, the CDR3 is TGTGCCAGCAGGGGCCTCCCCCGGAGTGCCGCCGCGGACAATGAGCAGTTCTTC. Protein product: CASRGLPRSAAADNEQFF.

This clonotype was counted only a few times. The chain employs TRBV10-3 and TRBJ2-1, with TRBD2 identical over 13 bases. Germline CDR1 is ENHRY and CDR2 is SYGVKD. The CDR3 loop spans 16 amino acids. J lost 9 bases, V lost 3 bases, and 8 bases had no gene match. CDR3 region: CAISDALGLAGIEQFF. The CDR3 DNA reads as TGTGCCATCAGTGATGCGCTGGGACTAGCGGGAATTGAGCAGTTCTTC.

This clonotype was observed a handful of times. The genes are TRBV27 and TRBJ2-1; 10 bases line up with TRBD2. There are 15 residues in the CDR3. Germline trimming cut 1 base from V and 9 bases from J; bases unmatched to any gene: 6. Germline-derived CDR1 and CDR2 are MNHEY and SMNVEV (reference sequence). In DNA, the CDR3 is TGTGCCAGCAGTTTATATCCTAGCGGGAGAATTGAGCAGTTCTTC. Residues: CASSLYPSGRIEQFF.

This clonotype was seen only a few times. The CDR3 sequence: CASSVLGQGALNTEAFF. In nucleotides, the CDR3 is TGTGCCAGCAGTGTACTGGGACAGGGGGCGCTGAACACTGAAGCTTTCTTT. The chain has TRBV28 and TRBJ1-1, with 12 positions matching TRBD1. Per germline, CDR1 MDHEN and CDR2 SYDVKM. The CDR3 is 17 amino acids. J was trimmed by 0 bases and V by 5 bases; bases with no gene match: 7. Looking up the rest from reference TRBV28 and TRBJ1-1 gives the full variable domain: DVKVTQSSRYLVKRTGEKVFLECVQDMDHENMFWYRQDPGLGLRLIYFSYDVKMKEKGDIPEGYSVSREKKERFSLILESASTNQTSMYLCASSVLGQGALNTEAFFGQGTRLTVV.

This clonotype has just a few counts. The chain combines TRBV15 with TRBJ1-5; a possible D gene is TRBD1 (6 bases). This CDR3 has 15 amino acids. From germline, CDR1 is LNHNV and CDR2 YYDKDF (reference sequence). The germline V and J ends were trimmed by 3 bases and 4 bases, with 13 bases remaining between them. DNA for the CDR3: TGTGCCACCAGCAGGGGGGCAGGTGGGAATCAGCCCCAGCATTTT. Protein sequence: CATSRGAGGNQPQHF.

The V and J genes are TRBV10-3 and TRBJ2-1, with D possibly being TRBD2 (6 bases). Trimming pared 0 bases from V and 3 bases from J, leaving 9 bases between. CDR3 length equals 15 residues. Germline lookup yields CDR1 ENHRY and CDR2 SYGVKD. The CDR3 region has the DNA TGTGCCATCAGTGAGTCTGGAGGGGTCTACAATGAGCAGTTCTTC. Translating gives CAISESGGVYNEQFF.

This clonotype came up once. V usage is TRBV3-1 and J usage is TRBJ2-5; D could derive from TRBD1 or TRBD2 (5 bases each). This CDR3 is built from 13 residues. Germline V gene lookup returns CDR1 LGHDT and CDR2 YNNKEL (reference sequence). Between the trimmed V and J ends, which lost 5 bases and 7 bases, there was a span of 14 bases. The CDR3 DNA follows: TGTGCCAGCAGCTCCGGCGTTGGGGGGACCCAGTACTTC. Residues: CASSSGVGGTQYF.

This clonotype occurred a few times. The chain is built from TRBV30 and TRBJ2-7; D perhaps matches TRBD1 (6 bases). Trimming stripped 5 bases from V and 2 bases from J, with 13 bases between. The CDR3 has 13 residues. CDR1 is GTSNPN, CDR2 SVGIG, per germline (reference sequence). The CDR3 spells CAWSRDNTYEQYF. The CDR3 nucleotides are TGTGCCTGGTCCCGGGACAACACCTACGAGCAGTACTTC.

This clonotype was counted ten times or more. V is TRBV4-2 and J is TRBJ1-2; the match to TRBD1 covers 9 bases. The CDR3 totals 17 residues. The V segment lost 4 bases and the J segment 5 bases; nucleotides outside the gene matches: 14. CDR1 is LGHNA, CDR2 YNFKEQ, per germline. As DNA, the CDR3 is TGTGCCAGCAGCCCGGCCCCAACAGGGGGCTCTGGGTATGGCTACACCTTC. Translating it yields CASSPAPTGGSGYGYTF.

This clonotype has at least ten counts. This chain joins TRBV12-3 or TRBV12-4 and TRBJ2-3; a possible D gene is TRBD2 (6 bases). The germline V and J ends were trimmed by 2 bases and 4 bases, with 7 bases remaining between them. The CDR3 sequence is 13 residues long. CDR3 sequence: CASSLREPDTQYF. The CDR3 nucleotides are TGTGCCAGCAGTTTACGGGAGCCAGATACGCAGTATTTT.

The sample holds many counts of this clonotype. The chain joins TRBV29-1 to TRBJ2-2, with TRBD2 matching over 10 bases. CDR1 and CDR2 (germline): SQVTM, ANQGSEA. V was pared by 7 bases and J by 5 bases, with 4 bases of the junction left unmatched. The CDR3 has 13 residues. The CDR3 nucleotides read TGCAGCGCCTCTAGCGGGAGTACCGGGGAGCTGTTTTTT. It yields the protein CSASSGSTGELFF.

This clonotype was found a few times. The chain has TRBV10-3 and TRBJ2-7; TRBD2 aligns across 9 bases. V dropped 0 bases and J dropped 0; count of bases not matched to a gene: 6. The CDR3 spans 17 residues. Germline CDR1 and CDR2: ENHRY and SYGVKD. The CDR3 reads CAISESPFSGSSYEQYF. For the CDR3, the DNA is TGTGCCATCAGTGAGTCCCCGTTTAGCGGGAGCTCCTACGAGCAGTACTTC.

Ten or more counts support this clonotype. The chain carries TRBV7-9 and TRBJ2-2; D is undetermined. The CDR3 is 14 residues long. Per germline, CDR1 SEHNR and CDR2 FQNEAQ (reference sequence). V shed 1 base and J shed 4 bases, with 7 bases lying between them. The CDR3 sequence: CASSLGSITGELFF. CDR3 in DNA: TGTGCCAGCAGCTTAGGGAGCATCACCGGGGAGCTGTTTTTT.

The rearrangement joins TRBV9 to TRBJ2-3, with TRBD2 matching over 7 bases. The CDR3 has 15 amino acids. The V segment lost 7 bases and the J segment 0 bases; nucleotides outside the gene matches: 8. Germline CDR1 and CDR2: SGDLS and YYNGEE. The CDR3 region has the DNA TGTGCCAGCGGGCCTAGCGGATTTAGCACAGATACGCAGTATTTT. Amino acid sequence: CASGPSGFSTDTQYF.

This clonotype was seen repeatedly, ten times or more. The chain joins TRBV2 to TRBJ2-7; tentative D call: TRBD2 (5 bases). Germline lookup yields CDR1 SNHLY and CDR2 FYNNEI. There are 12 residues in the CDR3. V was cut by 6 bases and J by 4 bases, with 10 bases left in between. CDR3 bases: TGTGCCAGCAGCCGGACTCAGTACGAGCAGTACTTC. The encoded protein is CASSRTQYEQYF.

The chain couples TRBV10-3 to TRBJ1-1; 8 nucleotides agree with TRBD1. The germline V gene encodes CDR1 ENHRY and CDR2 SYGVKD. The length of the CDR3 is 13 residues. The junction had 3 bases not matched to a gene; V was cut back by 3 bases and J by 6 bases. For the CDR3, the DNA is TGTGCCATCAGTGAACAGGGGGAGGCTGAAGCTTTCTTT. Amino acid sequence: CAISEQGEAEAFF.

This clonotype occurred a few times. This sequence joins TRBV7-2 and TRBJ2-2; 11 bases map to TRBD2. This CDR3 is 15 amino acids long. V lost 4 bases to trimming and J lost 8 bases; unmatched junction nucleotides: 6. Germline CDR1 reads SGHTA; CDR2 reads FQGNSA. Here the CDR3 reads CASSSLAGAIGELFF. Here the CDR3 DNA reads TGTGCCAGCAGCTCACTAGCGGGAGCAATAGGGGAGCTGTTTTTT.

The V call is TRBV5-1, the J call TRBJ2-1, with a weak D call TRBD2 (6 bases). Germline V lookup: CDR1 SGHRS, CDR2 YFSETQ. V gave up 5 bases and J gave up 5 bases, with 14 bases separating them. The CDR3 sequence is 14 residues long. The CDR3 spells CASSWRGRDNEQFF. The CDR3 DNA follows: TGCGCCAGCAGTTGGAGGGGACGAGACAATGAGCAGTTCTTC.